A selection of T cell receptor beta chains follows, all from one sample in a study of OX40 agonist ivuxolimab in advanced cancers. The protocol was immunoSEQ multiplex PCR, while the TCRdb copy is restricted to in-frame clones and leaves out a portion. This table holds tens of thousands of clones, approximately 84% found once. Source: CD4+ or CD8+ T cells sorted from blood, taken in a trial of the OX40 agonist ivuxolimab. These receptors were taken from an adult with an advanced solid tumor such as melanoma, head and neck, liver or kidney cancer. Each CDR3 is given with its conserved first and last residue. D genes are given only for firm matches. The size of a clone is reported for some rows only, either as once, few or many, or as a class for expanded clones.

d_call	clone_size	v_call	j_call	cdr3_aa	cdr3_nt
-	-	TRBV4-2	TRBJ2-2	CASSQRWDPTNTGELFF	TGTGCCAGCAGCCAGAGATGGGACCCCACGAACACCGGGGAGCTGTTTTTT
TRBD1	once	TRBV28	TRBJ1-1	CASSLQGAMNTEAFF	TGTGCCAGCAGTCTACAGGGGGCCATGAACACTGAAGCCTTCTTT
TRBD2	-	TRBV6-5	TRBJ2-5	CASSYSGTIAPETQYF	TGTGCCAGCAGTTACTCGGGGACTATCGCCCCAGAGACCCAGTACTTC
-	-	TRBV28	TRBJ1-1	CASRPGTPTAEAFF	TGTGCCAGCAGACCCGGGACACCGACTGCTGAAGCTTTCTTT
-	-	TRBV6-5	TRBJ1-2	CASSSQGIRENYGYTF	TGTGCCAGCAGTTCCCAGGGGATCAGGGAAAACTATGGCTACACCTTC
-	few	TRBV14	TRBJ2-3	CASSQYPDTQYF	TGTGCCAGCAGCCAATATCCAGATACGCAGTATTTT
TRBD2	-	TRBV29-1	TRBJ2-5	CSVNHPLYSGKMNQETQYF	TGCAGCGTTAACCACCCTCTATATAGCGGGAAGATGAACCAAGAGACCCAGTACTTC
-	-	TRBV25-1	TRBJ2-3	CASSDGGGTSTDTQYF	TGTGCCAGCAGTGACGGAGGGGGAACCTCCACAGATACGCAGTATTTT
TRBD1	-	TRBV6-5	TRBJ1-5	CASSRRQGRQPQHF	TGTGCCAGCAGCCGAAGACAGGGAAGACAGCCCCAGCATTTT
-	-	TRBV6-1	TRBJ2-3	CASSEIYGSTDTQYF	TGTGCCAGCAGTGAAATTTACGGGTCCACAGATACGCAGTATTTT
-	-	TRBV6-1	TRBJ2-1	CATANRENEQFF	TGTGCCACCGCCAACAGGGAGAATGAGCAGTTCTTC
TRBD1	-	TRBV5-1	TRBJ2-3	CASSPGEGVRGDTQYF	TGCGCCAGCAGCCCCGGTGAGGGGGTCAGGGGGGATACGCAGTATTTT
-	-	TRBV23-1	TRBJ1-5	CASSPQNTRPYSNQPQHF	TGCGCCAGCAGTCCGCAGAACACCCGACCTTATAGCAATCAGCCCCAGCATTTT
-	once	TRBV25-1	TRBJ1-1	CASRRRENTEAFF	TGTGCCAGCAGGAGACGGGAGAACACTGAAGCTTTCTTT
-	once	TRBV6-1	TRBJ1-2	CASSERRWDNTFNYGYTF	TGTGCCAGCAGTGAGAGGAGATGGGACAATACGTTTAACTATGGCTACACCTTC
TRBD2	-	TRBV30	TRBJ2-5	CAWSVPGTSGRLGQETQYF	TGTGCCTGGAGTGTTCCTGGGACTAGCGGGAGGTTGGGCCAAGAGACCCAGTACTTC
TRBD1	-	TRBV30	TRBJ1-2	CAKQGARGYTF	TGTGCCAAACAGGGGGCTAGGGGCTACACCTTC
-	-	TRBV2	TRBJ1-4	CASRWAVDNEKLFF	TGTGCCAGCCGGTGGGCGGTCGATAATGAAAAACTGTTTTTT
-	-	TRBV27	TRBJ1-5	CASSLSGQQDQPQHF	TGTGCCAGCAGTTTAAGTGGACAGCAAGATCAGCCCCAGCATTTT
TRBD2	-	TRBV7-7	TRBJ2-1	CASSLGTSGSYNEQFF	TGTGCCAGCAGCTTAGGGACTAGCGGGAGCTACAATGAGCAGTTCTTC
-	-	TRBV14	TRBJ1-6	CASSGYGGSYNSPLHF	TGTGCCAGCAGCGGCTACGGAGGCTCCTATAATTCACCCCTCCACTTT
-	-	TRBV20-1	TRBJ2-7	CSVPGNYEQYF	TGCAGTGTACCAGGGAACTACGAGCAGTACTTC
-	-	TRBV6-6	TRBJ1-6	CASSEYIRSPLHF	TGTGCCAGCAGTGAGTACATCAGGTCACCCCTCCACTTT
TRBD2	once	TRBV11-1	TRBJ2-5	CASSLRRGSRQETQYF	TGTGCCAGCAGCTTAAGGCGGGGGTCCAGACAAGAGACCCAGTACTTC
-	few	TRBV2	TRBJ2-1	CASSDEQGNSNEQFF	TGTGCCAGCAGTGACGAACAGGGAAACTCCAATGAGCAGTTCTTC
-	-	TRBV7-9	TRBJ2-3	CASSLGTDTQYF	TGTGCCAGCAGCTTAGGGACAGATACGCAGTATTTT
-	-	TRBV15	TRBJ1-5	CATSRVGNQPQHF	TGTGCCACCAGCAGAGTTGGGAATCAGCCCCAGCATTTT
TRBD1	once	TRBV5-4	TRBJ1-1	CASSLKGGYTEAFF	TGTGCCAGCAGCTTGAAAGGGGGCTATACTGAAGCTTTCTTT